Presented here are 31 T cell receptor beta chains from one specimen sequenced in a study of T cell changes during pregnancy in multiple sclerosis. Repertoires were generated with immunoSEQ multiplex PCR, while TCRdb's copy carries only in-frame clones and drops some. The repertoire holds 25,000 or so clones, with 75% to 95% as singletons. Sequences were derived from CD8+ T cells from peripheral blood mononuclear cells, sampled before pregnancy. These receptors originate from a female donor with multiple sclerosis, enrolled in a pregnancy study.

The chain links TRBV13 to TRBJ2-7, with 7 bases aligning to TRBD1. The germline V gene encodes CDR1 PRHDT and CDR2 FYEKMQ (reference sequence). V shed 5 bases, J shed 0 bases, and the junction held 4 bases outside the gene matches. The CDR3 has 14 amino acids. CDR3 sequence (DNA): TGTGCCAGCAGCGGACAGGTGAGCTCCTACGAGCAGTACTTC. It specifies CASSGQVSSYEQYF.

The CDR3 DNA reads TGTGCCAGCAGCTTAGGAACTAGCGGGAGGGGGGAGACCCAGTACTTC. It specifies CASSLGTSGRGETQYF. The chain employs TRBV11-2 and TRBJ2-5; TRBD2 agrees at 13 bases. The germline V gene encodes CDR1 SGHAT and CDR2 FQNNGV. Trimming at V came to 1 base and at J to 5 bases, leaving 4 bases not matched to a gene. CDR3 length equals 16 residues.

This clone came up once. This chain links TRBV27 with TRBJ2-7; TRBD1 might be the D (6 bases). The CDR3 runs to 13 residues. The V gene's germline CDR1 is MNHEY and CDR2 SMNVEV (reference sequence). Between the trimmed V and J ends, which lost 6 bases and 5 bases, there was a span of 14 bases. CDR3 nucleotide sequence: TGTGCCAGCAGCGAGAACAGGGCCCACGAGCAGTACTTC. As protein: CASSENRAHEQYF.

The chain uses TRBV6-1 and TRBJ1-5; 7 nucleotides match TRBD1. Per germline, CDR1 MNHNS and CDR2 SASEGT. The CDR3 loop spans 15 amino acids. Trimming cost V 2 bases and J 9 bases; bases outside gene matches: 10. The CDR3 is CASSETQGLDAPQHF. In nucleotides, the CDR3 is TGTGCCAGCAGTGAAACACAGGGGCTCGACGCGCCCCAGCATTTT.

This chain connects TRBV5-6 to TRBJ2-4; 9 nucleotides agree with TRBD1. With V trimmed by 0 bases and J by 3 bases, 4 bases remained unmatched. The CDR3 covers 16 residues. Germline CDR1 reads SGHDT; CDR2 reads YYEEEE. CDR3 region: CASSLGDRDYKNIQYF. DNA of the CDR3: TGTGCCAGCAGCTTGGGGGACAGGGACTACAAAAACATTCAGTACTTC.

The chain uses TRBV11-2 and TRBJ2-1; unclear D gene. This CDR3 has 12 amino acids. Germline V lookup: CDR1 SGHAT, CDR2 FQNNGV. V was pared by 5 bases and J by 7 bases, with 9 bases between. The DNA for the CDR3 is TGTGCCAGCAGCCTGTTGGCAAATGAGCAGTTCTTC. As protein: CASSLLANEQFF. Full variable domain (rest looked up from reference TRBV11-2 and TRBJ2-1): EAGVAQSPRYKIIEKRQSVAFWCNPISGHATLYWYQQILGQGPKLLIQFQNNGVVDDSQLPKDRFSAERLKGVDSTLKIQPAKLEDSAVYLCASSLLANEQFFGPGTRLTVL.

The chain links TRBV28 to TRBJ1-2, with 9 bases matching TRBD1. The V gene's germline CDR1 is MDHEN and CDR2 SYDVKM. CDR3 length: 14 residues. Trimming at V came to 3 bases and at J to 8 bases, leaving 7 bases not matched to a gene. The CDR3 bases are TGTGCCAGCAGTTTCCTAAGACAGGGGGACGGCTACACCTTC. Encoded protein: CASSFLRQGDGYTF.

The CDR3 DNA reads TGTGCCAGCAGCCCGTGGACTAGCGGGAGTTACAATGAGCAGTTCTTC. Translation: CASSPWTSGSYNEQFF. The chain uses TRBV9 and TRBJ2-1; the match to TRBD2 covers 13 bases. The CDR3 extends over 16 amino acids. Germline CDR1 is SGDLS and CDR2 is YYNGEE. The V gene end was trimmed by 4 bases and the J gene end by 4 bases; junction bases not matched to a gene: 5.

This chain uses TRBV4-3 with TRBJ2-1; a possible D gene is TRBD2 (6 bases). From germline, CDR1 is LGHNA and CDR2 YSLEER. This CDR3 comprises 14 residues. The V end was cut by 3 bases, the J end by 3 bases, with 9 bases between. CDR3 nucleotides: TGCGCCAGCAGCCACCCGGGACTCTACAATGAGCAGTTCTTC. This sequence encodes CASSHPGLYNEQFF.

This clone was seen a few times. CDR3 amino acids: CASSRFLAGAGDEQFF. Here the CDR3 DNA reads TGCGCCAGCAGCCGGTTTCTAGCGGGAGCTGGGGATGAGCAGTTCTTC. The rearrangement links TRBV4-3 to TRBJ2-1, with 10 bases aligning to TRBD2. CDR3 size: 16 residues. Trimming removed 4 bases from V and 8 bases from J; junction bases left unmatched: 11. Germline loops: CDR1 LGHNA, CDR2 YSLEER.

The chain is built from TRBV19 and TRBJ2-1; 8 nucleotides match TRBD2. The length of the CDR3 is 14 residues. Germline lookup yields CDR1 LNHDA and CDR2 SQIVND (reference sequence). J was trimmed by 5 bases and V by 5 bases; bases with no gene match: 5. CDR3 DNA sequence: TGTGCCAGTAGTGGGGCTAGCGGGCACAATGAGCAGTTCTTC. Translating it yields CASSGASGHNEQFF.

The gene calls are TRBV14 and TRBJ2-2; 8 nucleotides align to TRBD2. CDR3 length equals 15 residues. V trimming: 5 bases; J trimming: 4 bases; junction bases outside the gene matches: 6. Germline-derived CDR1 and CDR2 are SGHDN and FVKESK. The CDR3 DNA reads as TGTGCCAGCAGCGCGGGACTAGTCACCACCGGGGAGCTGTTTTTT. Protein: CASSAGLVTTGELFF.

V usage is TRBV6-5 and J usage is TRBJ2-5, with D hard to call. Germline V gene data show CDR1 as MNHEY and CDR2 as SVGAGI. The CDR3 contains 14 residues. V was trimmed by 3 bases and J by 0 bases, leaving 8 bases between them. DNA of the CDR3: TGTGCCAGCAGTTATTCTCAGTACCAAGAGACCCAGTACTTC. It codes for CASSYSQYQETQYF.

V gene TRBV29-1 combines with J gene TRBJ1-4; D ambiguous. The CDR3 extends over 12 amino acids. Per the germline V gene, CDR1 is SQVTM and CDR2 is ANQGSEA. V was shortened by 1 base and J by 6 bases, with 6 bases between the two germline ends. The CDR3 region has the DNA TGCAGCGTTGAAGGTCCAGATGAAAAACTGTTTTTT. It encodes CSVEGPDEKLFF. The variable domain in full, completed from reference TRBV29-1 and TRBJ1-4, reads SAVISQKPSRDICQRGTSLTIQCQVDSQVTMMFWYRQQPGQSLTLIATANQGSEATYESGFVIDKFPISRPNLTFSTLTVSNMSPEDSSIYLCSVEGPDEKLFFGSGTQLSVL.

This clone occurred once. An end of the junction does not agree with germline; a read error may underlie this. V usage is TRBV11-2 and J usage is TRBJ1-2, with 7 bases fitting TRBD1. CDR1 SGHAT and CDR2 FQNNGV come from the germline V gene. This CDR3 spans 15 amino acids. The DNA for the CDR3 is TGTGCCAGCAGCTTAGTAGGGGACAGCAGAGATGGCTCCACCTTC. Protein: CASSLVGDSRDGSTF.

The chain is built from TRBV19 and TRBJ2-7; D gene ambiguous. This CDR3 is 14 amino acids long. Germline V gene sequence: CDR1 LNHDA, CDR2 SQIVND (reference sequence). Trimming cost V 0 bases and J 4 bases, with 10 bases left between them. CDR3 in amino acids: CASSIDAQFYEQYF. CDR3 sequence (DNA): TGTGCCAGTAGTATAGATGCACAGTTTTACGAGCAGTACTTC.

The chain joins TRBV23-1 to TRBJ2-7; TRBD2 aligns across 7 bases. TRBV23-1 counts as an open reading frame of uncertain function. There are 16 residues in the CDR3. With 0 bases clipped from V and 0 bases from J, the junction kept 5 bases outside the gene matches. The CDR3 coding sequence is TGCGCCAGCAGTCAATCGCGGGGACTATCCTCCTACGAGCAGTACTTC. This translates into CASSQSRGLSSYEQYF.

In DNA form, the CDR3 reads TGTGCCAGTAGTATAGGGGGTAGCGCCGACTACGAGCAGTACTTC. It specifies CASSIGGSADYEQYF. The chain uses TRBV19 and TRBJ2-7, with a tentative D call TRBD2 (5 bases). Deletions cut 1 base from V and 3 bases from J, with 13 bases between. Germline V gives CDR1 LNHDA, CDR2 SQIVND (reference sequence). This CDR3 comprises 15 residues.

The CDR3 sequence: CASSLETEGEETQYF. Written as DNA, the CDR3 is TGTGCCAGCAGCTTAGAGACAGAAGGAGAAGAGACCCAGTACTTC. V is TRBV11-2 and J is TRBJ2-5; maybe TRBD1 (5 bases). The CDR3 contains 15 residues. Germline V gene lookup returns CDR1 SGHAT and CDR2 FQNNGV. V lost 0 bases and J lost 3, with 11 bases in between. The full variable domain, with the rest looked up from reference TRBV11-2 and TRBJ2-5, is EAGVAQSPRYKIIEKRQSVAFWCNPISGHATLYWYQQILGQGPKLLIQFQNNGVVDDSQLPKDRFSAERLKGVDSTLKIQPAKLEDSAVYLCASSLETEGEETQYFGPGTRLLVL.

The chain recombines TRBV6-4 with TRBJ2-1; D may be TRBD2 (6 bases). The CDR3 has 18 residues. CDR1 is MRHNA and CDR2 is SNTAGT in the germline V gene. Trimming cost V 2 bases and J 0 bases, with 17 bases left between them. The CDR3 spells CASSDHHRGTGSYNEQFF. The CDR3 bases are TGTGCCAGCAGTGACCATCACAGAGGGACTGGCTCCTACAATGAGCAGTTCTTC.

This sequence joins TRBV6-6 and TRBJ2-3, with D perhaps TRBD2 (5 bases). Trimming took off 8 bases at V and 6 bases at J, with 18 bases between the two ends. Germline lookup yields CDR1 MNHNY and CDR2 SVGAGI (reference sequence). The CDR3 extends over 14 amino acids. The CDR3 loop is CASLGGGASDTQYF. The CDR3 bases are TGTGCCAGCCTCGGCGGAGGAGCCTCCGATACGCAGTATTTT.

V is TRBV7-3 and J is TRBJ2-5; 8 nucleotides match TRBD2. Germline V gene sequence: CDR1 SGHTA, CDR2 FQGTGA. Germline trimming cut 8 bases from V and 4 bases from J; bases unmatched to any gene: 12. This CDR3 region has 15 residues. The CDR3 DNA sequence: TGTGCCAGCTCCCGGGAGCGGGGGCCCGGAGAGACCCAGTACTTC. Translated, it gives CASSRERGPGETQYF.

CDR3 nucleotides: TGTGCCAGCAGTCCCCTACTCCTCCAAGACGAGCAGTACTTC. Protein product: CASSPLLLQDEQYF. This chain uses TRBV27 with TRBJ2-7; D is uncertain. CDR3 length equals 14 residues. Per the germline V gene, CDR1 is MNHEY and CDR2 is SMNVEV (reference sequence). V lost 5 bases to trimming and J lost 5 bases, with 16 bases between them.

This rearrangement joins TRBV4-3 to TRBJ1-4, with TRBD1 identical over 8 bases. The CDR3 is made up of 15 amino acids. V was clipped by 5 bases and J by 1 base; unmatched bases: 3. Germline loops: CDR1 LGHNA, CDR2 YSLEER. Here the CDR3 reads CASSETGGTNEKLFF. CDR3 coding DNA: TGCGCCAGCAGCGAAACAGGGGGAACTAATGAAAAACTGTTTTTT.

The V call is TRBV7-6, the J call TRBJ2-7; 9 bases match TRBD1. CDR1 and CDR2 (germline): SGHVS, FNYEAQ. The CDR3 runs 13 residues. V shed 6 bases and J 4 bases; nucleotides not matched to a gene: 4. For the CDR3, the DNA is TGTGCCAGCAGACAGGGACAGGGATACGAGCAGTACTTC. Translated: CASRQGQGYEQYF.

CDR3 nucleotide sequence: TGTGCCAGTATAGAATCGACAGGGGTGCCCAGCACCGGGGAGCTGTTTTTT. Encoded protein: CASIESTGVPSTGELFF. The rearrangement uses TRBV19 and TRBJ2-2, with 8 bases matching TRBD1. Germline trimming cut 7 bases from V and 4 bases from J; bases unmatched to any gene: 14. This CDR3 has 17 amino acids. Germline loops: CDR1 LNHDA, CDR2 SQIVND (reference sequence).

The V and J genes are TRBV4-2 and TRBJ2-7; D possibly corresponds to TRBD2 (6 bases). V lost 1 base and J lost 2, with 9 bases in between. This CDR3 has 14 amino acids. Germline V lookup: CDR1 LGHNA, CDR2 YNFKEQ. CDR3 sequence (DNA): TGTGCCAGCAGCCAAGCGGAGGGAACCTACGAGCAGTACTTC. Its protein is CASSQAEGTYEQYF.

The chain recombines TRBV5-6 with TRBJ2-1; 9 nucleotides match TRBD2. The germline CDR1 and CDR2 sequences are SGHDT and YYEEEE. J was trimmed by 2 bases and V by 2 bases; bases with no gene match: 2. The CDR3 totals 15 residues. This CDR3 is CASSLGGRAYNEQFF. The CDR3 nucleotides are TGTGCCAGCAGCTTAGGCGGGAGGGCCTACAATGAGCAGTTCTTC. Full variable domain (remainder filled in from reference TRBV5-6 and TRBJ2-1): DAGVTQSPTHLIKTRGQQVTLRCSPKSGHDTVSWYQQALGQGPQFIFQYYEEEERQRGNFPDRFSGHQFPNYSSELNVNALLLGDSALYLCASSLGGRAYNEQFFGPGTRLTVL.

In DNA, the CDR3 is TGTGCCAGCAGTGAAGCGGGAGTAAGAGAGCAGTACTTC. This translates into CASSEAGVREQYF. The chain links TRBV2 to TRBJ2-7; tentatively, D is TRBD2 (5 bases). CDR1 is SNHLY and CDR2 is FYNNEI in the germline V gene. This CDR3 is 13 amino acids long. The ends were cut back, 0 bases at V and 7 bases at J, with 10 bases in the middle.

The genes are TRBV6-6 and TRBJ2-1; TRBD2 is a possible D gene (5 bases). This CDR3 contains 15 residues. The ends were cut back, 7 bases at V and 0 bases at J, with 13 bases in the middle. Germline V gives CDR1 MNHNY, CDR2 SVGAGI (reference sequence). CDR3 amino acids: CASNVAPSSYNEQFF. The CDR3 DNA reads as TGTGCCAGCAACGTAGCGCCGAGCTCCTACAATGAGCAGTTCTTC.

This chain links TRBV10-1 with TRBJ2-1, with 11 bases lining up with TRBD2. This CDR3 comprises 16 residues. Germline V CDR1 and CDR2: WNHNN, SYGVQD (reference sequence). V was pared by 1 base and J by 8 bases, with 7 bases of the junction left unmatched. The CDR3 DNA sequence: TGCGCCAGCAGTGAGTTAACTAGCGGGAGAAACGATGAGCAGTTCTTC. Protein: CASSELTSGRNDEQFF.